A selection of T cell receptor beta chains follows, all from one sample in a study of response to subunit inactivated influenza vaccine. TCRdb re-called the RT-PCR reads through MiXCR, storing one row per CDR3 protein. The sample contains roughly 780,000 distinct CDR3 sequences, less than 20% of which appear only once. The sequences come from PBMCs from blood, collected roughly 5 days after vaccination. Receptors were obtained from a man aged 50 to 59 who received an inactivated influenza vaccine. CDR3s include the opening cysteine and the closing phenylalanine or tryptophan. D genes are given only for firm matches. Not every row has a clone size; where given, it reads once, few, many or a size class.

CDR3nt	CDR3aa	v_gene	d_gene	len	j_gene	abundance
TGTGCCCTCAGTTTAGCGCTCTGGGACAGGGGAACAGATACGCAGTATTTT	CALSLALWDRGTDTQYF	TRBV12-3/TRBV12-4	TRBD1	17	TRBJ2-3	few
TGCGCCAGCAGCTTACAGGGGGAATACAATGAGCAGTTCTTC	CASSLQGEYNEQFF	TRBV5-1	TRBD1	14	TRBJ2-1	NA
TGTGCCAGCAGTACGGCCAGGGTTCCTTACGAGCAGTACTTC	CASSTARVPYEQYF	TRBV27	NA	14	TRBJ2-7	few
TGTGCCAGCAGTGACCGACGTGGCAGGACCTACGAGCAGTACTTC	CASSDRRGRTYEQYF	TRBV6-4	NA	15	TRBJ2-7	NA
TGCAGTGCTGTTCGGGACATCCCTCGGCGCGAGCAGTACTTC	CSAVRDIPRREQYF	TRBV20-1	NA	14	TRBJ2-7	many
TGTGCCAGCAGTTTAACATCGGTCAGGCTTTTCTTC	CASSLTSVRLFF	TRBV12-3/TRBV12-4	NA	12	TRBJ1-2	NA
TGCAGCGCTCAGACAGGGGCCGGGGAGACCCAGTACTTC	CSAQTGAGETQYF	TRBV29-1	TRBD1	13	TRBJ2-5	NA
TGCAGTGCTAGCGGACCGAACACTGAAGCTTTCTTT	CSASGPNTEAFF	TRBV20-1	NA	12	TRBJ1-1	NA
TGTGCCAGCAGTTCCAGGGGGTTTAATGAAAAACTGTTTTTT	CASSSRGFNEKLFF	TRBV27	TRBD1	14	TRBJ1-4	NA
TGTGCCAGCAGCCGGGGGGGCCCAACTAATGAAAAACTGTTTTTT	CASSRGGPTNEKLFF	TRBV7-2	NA	15	TRBJ1-4	NA
TGTGCCAGCAGCTTAGCGCCCTGGGCCAGTACCTACGAGCAGTACTTC	CASSLAPWASTYEQYF	TRBV7-8	NA	16	TRBJ2-7	NA
TGCGCCAGCAGCCAACAAAGGGGACTTTCCTACAATGAGCAGTTCTTC	CASSQQRGLSYNEQFF	TRBV4-3	NA	16	TRBJ2-1	many
TGCGCCAGCAGCCCCGCCGGGACTAGCGGCTACGAGCAGTACTTC	CASSPAGTSGYEQYF	TRBV5-1	TRBD2	15	TRBJ2-7	NA
TGCGCCAGCAGCTTGATGACAGAAGAGACCCAGTACTTC	CASSLMTEETQYF	TRBV5-1	NA	13	TRBJ2-5	NA
TGTGCCAGCAGTTACTCACGGGAACGGGGGCTGGACACTGAAGCTTTCTTT	CASSYSRERGLDTEAFF	TRBV6-5	NA	17	TRBJ1-1	few
TGTGCCACCAGCGCTTCCGGGACGCAAAATAATTCACCCCTCCACTTT	CATSASGTQNNSPLHF	TRBV15	NA	16	TRBJ1-6	NA
TGTGCCAGCACCCGGGACTTCCAAGAGACCCAGTACTTC	CASTRDFQETQYF	TRBV25-1	NA	13	TRBJ2-5	few
TGTGCCAGCAGCCAAGACGCAGGGCTTCTCCAAGAGACCCAGTACTTC	CASSQDAGLLQETQYF	TRBV4-2	NA	16	TRBJ2-5	few
TGCAGTGCTAACCGGGACAGGGGCCACCAAGAGACCCAGTACTTC	CSANRDRGHQETQYF	TRBV20-1	TRBD1	15	TRBJ2-5	many
TGCGCCAGCAGCTTGGCCACTCAAAACACTGAAGCTTTCTTT	CASSLATQNTEAFF	TRBV5-1	NA	14	TRBJ1-1	NA
TGCGCCAGCAGCCAAGAATATTTCCAGGGCGGAAACATTCAGTACTTC	CASSQEYFQGGNIQYF	TRBV4-1	NA	16	TRBJ2-4	NA
TGCAGCGTTGAGGGACTAGCGGGAGAGACCCAGTACTTC	CSVEGLAGETQYF	TRBV29-1	TRBD2	13	TRBJ2-5	few
TGTGCCAGCAACCCCGGGACAGGGATAACAGATACGCAGTATTTT	CASNPGTGITDTQYF	TRBV11-2	TRBD1	15	TRBJ2-3	NA
TGTGCCAGCAGCCAACTGACTCGTAGGAGCTCCTACAATGAGCAGTTCTTC	CASSQLTRRSSYNEQFF	TRBV4-2	NA	17	TRBJ2-1	NA
TGCAGCGCCACGACAGATACGGGCAATGAGCAGTTCTTC	CSATTDTGNEQFF	TRBV29-1	NA	13	TRBJ2-1	NA
TGTGCCAGCAGCTTGCCTAAACAGGGAGCTGGAAACACCATATATTTT	CASSLPKQGAGNTIYF	TRBV7-9	NA	16	TRBJ1-3	NA
TGCAGTGTCAGACCCGGGACAGGGGGTTCCTCTGGGCAGTTCTTC	CSVRPGTGGSSGQFF	TRBV20-1	TRBD1	15	TRBJ2-1	NA
TGTGCCAGCATGGTACAGGGAGGCTCCTACAATGAGCAGTTCTTC	CASMVQGGSYNEQFF	TRBV2	NA	15	TRBJ2-1	NA
TGTGCCAGCAGCCGGGACAGGGGAGGGATGAACACTGAAGCTTTCTTT	CASSRDRGGMNTEAFF	TRBV6-2/TRBV6-3	TRBD1	16	TRBJ1-1	NA
TGCAGTGCTAGAGTTAGAGGGGGGGCCCAGAATGAGCAGTTCTTC	CSARVRGGAQNEQFF	TRBV20-1	NA	15	TRBJ2-1	NA
TGTGCCAGCGCGGAAGGGTGGTCCGGGGAGCTGTTTTTT	CASAEGWSGELFF	TRBV28	NA	13	TRBJ2-2	NA